The entry below describes one T cell receptor beta chain. What it binds is not known. All patients were mismatch repair deficient, assessed by either PCR or immunohistochemistry. TCRs were sequenced from a few patients responding to pembrolizumab. This record comes from a study of PD-1 blockade in mismatch repair-deficient tumors. Across the study: Patients had around 12 mismatch repair-deficient cancer types, all previously treated and progressing.

Generated by immunoSEQ multiplex PCR, the TCRdb table keeps only in-frame clones and is missing some. Of roughly 79,000 clones listed, roughly 80% are singletons. Study-wide results and limits: Rapid post-treatment expansion, then contraction, generally preceding radiologic response, marked tumor-resident clones.

The source of this sequence is an adult with mismatch repair-deficient cancer. This specimen was peripheral blood, taken 44 weeks after starting pembrolizumab.

The CDR3 sequence: CAWSSLVNTEAFF. The DNA of the CDR3 is TGTGCCTGGAGTTCTTTAGTAAACACTGAAGCTTTCTTT. The chain uses TRBV30 and TRBJ1-1, with no clear D. Looked up from germline, CDR1 is GTSNPN and CDR2 is SVGIG (reference sequence). This CDR3 region has 13 residues. Trimming shortened V by 2 bases and J by 2 bases, and 9 bases separated the two germline ends.